This T cell receptor (beta chain) was captured by sequencing in a study of T cells in localized non-small cell lung cancer. As concerns this clone: Its specificity is not known.

Broader study findings: The appearance of a median about 60 of the top 100 tumor clones was seen in adjacent lung.

Sequencing used immunoSEQ multiplex PCR; TCRdb keeps in-frame clones, though not all of them. Among around 96,000 clones, more than 75% were seen once, and the ten largest hold roughly 4.3%. The source is a woman aged 40 to 75 with stage II squamous cell lung carcinoma. The input for sequencing was PBMCs, taken before any cancer treatment.

The CDR3 bases are TGTGCCAGCACTACAGGGACTGAAGCTTTCTTT. Protein product: CASTTGTEAFF. V is TRBV27 and J is TRBJ1-1; D possibly corresponds to TRBD1 (6 bases). V was trimmed by 7 bases and J by 5 bases, leaving 8 bases between them. This CDR3 contains 11 residues. Germline lookup yields CDR1 MNHEY and CDR2 SMNVEV (reference sequence).